This T cell receptor beta chain is drawn from a study of post-analysis software for immune sequencing data. Broader study findings: The five TRBV segments detected at higher frequency in patients than in controls included TRBV5-6, TRBV5-1 and TRBV20-1.

The CDR3 contains 14 residues. V shed 3 bases and J shed 7 bases, with 13 bases lying between them. Germline CDR1 MNHEY, CDR2 SVGEGT. As regards this clonotype: No antigen is known for it.

Incorporated into the TCR beta cDNA libraries were unique molecular identifiers, which served to reduce PCR and sequencing biases. TCRdb itself ran the PCR reads through MiXCR, one entry per CDR3 protein. The table has hundreds of thousands of distinct CDR3 sequences, roughly three fifths seen once; the top ten hold 11%. Sequenced material: blood. This chain uses TRBV6-2 or TRBV6-3 with TRBJ2-1, with D perhaps matching TRBD2 (5 bases). This receptor was taken from a girl between 2 and 10 years old with multiple sclerosis. The CDR3 region is CASSYSPGMNEQFF. The CDR3 nucleotides are TGTGCCAGCAGTTATTCCCCGGGGATGAATGAGCAGTTCTTC.